Below are 30 T cell receptor beta chains sequenced from a single sample in a study of beta chain features in type 1 diabetes. Their antigens remain unidentified. Study-wide results and limits: Shorter TCRB CDR3s, moderately but significantly so, marked every one of the four CD4+ subsets in Type 1 diabetes patients.

All of the isolated RNA was reverse transcribed, so expressed TCRB transcripts were sequenced. Produced via immunoSEQ multiplex PCR; TCRdb's table is partial and in-frame only. Among about 710,000 clones listed, 11% to 15% were seen once. The specimen was naive CD4+ T cells from blood. The origin of the receptors is a man aged 18-30 years with type 1 diabetes.

V usage is TRBV13 and J usage is TRBJ2-1; D is uncertain. This CDR3 comprises 16 residues. Looked up from germline, CDR1 is PRHDT and CDR2 is FYEKMQ (reference sequence). Trimming left V 4 bases short and J 0 bases short, with 13 bases between. DNA for the CDR3: TGTGCCAGCAGCTCCTCTTCCGGATTCTCCTACAATGAGCAGTTCTTC. Amino acids: CASSSSSGFSYNEQFF.

The sample holds a few counts of this clone. The chain joins TRBV29-1 to TRBJ1-2, with D unresolved. This CDR3 has 11 amino acids. Trimming pared 4 bases from V and 5 bases from J, leaving 8 bases between. Germline V gives CDR1 SQVTM, CDR2 ANQGSEA. The CDR3 coding sequence is TGCAGCGTTGGGGTAGAGTATGGCTACACCTTC. It yields the protein CSVGVEYGYTF.

This clone was seen a few times. The chain joins TRBV6-5 to TRBJ1-1; D remains ambiguous. Germline CDR1 and CDR2: MNHEY and SVGAGI. There are 14 residues in the CDR3. V lost 6 bases and J 0 bases, leaving 11 bases between the germline ends. CDR3 loop: CASRRTQMNTEAFF. Written as DNA, the CDR3 is TGTGCCAGCAGAAGGACCCAGATGAACACTGAAGCTTTCTTT.

Comments on this clone: Other DNA sequences within the sample encode an identical CDR3. This chain connects TRBV15 to TRBJ2-1; D remains unclear. Germline V gives CDR1 LNHNV, CDR2 YYDKDF (reference sequence). V shed 6 bases and J shed 4 bases, with 4 bases lying between them. CDR3 length: 11 amino acids. The CDR3 nucleotides read TGTGCCACCAGTGCTTACAATGAGCAGTTCTTC. Encoded protein: CATSAYNEQFF. Full variable domain (missing parts from reference TRBV15 and TRBJ2-1): DAMVIQNPRYQVTQFGKPVTLSCSQTLNHNVMYWYQQKSSQAPKLLFHYYDKDFNNEADTPDNFQSRRPNTSFCFLDIRSPGLGDTAMYLCATSAYNEQFFGPGTRLTVL.

V usage is TRBV7-6 and J usage is TRBJ2-1; no definite D call. V shed 5 bases and J shed 6 bases, with 20 bases lying between them. From germline, CDR1 is SGHVS and CDR2 FNYEAQ. This CDR3 has 16 residues. CDR3 loop: CASSHLRAASSNEQFF. In DNA form, the CDR3 reads TGTGCCAGCAGCCACCTCCGGGCTGCAAGCTCCAATGAGCAGTTCTTC.

The chain recombines TRBV7-9 with TRBJ1-2; possible D gene TRBD1, 5 bases. The CDR3 loop spans 14 amino acids. In germline, CDR1 is SEHNR, CDR2 FQNEAQ (reference sequence). Trimming cost V 3 bases and J 0 bases, with 8 bases left between them. The CDR3 DNA reads TGTGCCAGCAGCTTGTCAGGGTCTAACTATGGCTACACCTTC. Its protein product is CASSLSGSNYGYTF.

Only a few counts were recorded for this clone. The chain recombines TRBV5-6 with TRBJ2-2; a weak D match, TRBD2 (5 bases). The CDR3 is made up of 14 amino acids. The V and J ends lost 1 base and 6 bases respectively, with 10 bases between them. Germline V lookup: CDR1 SGHDT, CDR2 YYEEEE. CDR3 in amino acids: CASSLRGSPGELFF. The CDR3 region has the DNA TGTGCCAGCAGCTTGAGAGGGAGCCCCGGGGAGCTGTTTTTT.

This clone was picked up a small number of times. This chain uses TRBV5-1 with TRBJ2-3; a possible D gene is TRBD1 (5 bases). The CDR3 contains 15 residues. Germline V lookup: CDR1 SGHRS, CDR2 YFSETQ. The V end lost 0 bases, the J end lost 5 bases, and 13 bases lay between the germline ends. In DNA, the CDR3 is TGCGCCAGCAGCTTGGGGCAGGGCCAGGAAGATACGCAGTATTTT. Translation gives CASSLGQGQEDTQYF.

The table lists this clone with a few counts. The V call is TRBV7-9, the J call TRBJ2-5; a possible D gene is TRBD1 (7 bases). The CDR3 covers 15 residues. Deletions cut 5 bases from V and 4 bases from J, with 17 bases between. Germline V gene sequence: CDR1 SEHNR, CDR2 FQNEAQ (reference sequence). The CDR3: CASSPPRQGGETQYF. DNA of the CDR3: TGTGCCAGCAGCCCGCCCCGACAGGGAGGAGAGACCCAGTACTTC.

This clone was detected only a few times. The CDR3 DNA sequence: TGTGCCAGTAGTACCGACAGGGATCTTCAGCCCCAGCATTTT. Its translation is CASSTDRDLQPQHF. The genes are TRBV19 and TRBJ1-5; 7 nucleotides align to TRBD1. V was clipped by 4 bases and J by 6 bases; unmatched bases: 6. This CDR3 has 14 residues. Germline CDR1 and CDR2: LNHDA and SQIVND (reference sequence).

The chain recombines TRBV11-2 with TRBJ1-2, with D tentatively TRBD1 (5 bases). V was cut by 5 bases and J by 8 bases, with 18 bases left in between. Germline assignment: CDR1 SGHAT and CDR2 FQNNGV. CDR3 length: 14 amino acids. The CDR3 here is CASSPLGSGAGYTF. The CDR3 coding sequence is TGTGCCAGCAGCCCGTTGGGTAGTGGGGCCGGCTACACCTTC.

Note on this clone: Distinct nucleotide sequences in the sample also encode this CDR3. This CDR3 reads CAWSESGETQYF. In nucleotides, the CDR3 is TGTGCCTGGAGTGAGAGCGGCGAGACCCAGTACTTC. The J gene is TRBJ2-5, the V gene TRBV30; possibly TRBD2 for D (5 bases). V lost 1 base and J lost 5, with 8 bases in between. Germline assignment: CDR1 GTSNPN and CDR2 SVGIG (reference sequence). The CDR3 consists of 12 residues.

V usage is TRBV7-2 and J usage is TRBJ2-7; 13 bases map to TRBD2. The V and J ends lost 5 bases and 4 bases, in that order; junction bases with no gene match: 11. Germline V gene lookup returns CDR1 SGHTA and CDR2 FQGNSA. The CDR3 is 17 amino acids. The CDR3 region has the DNA TGTGCCAGCAGCACTATACGGACTAGCGGGAGTGGATACGAGCAGTACTTC. The encoded protein is CASSTIRTSGSGYEQYF.

The rearrangement links TRBV18 to TRBJ2-1, with 7 bases that match TRBD1. CDR1 and CDR2 from the germline V gene are KGHSH and LQKENI. With 4 bases clipped from V and 2 bases from J, the junction kept 5 bases outside the gene matches. The CDR3 contains 15 residues. CDR3 sequence (DNA): TGTGCCAGCTCACGTGACAGGGAAACCTACAATGAGCAGTTCTTC. Its protein is CASSRDRETYNEQFF.

The chain recombines TRBV4-2 with TRBJ1-2; unclear D gene. Germline CDR1 reads LGHNA; CDR2 reads YNFKEQ. V lost 0 bases, J lost 4 bases, and 18 bases lay in between. The CDR3 runs 17 residues. The CDR3 DNA is TGTGCCAGCAGCCAAGACGAACGGGGAGGAAGAGGCTATGGCTACACCTTC. Translated, it gives CASSQDERGGRGYGYTF.

In this sample, this clone turned up a few times. Distinct nucleotide sequences in the sample also encode this CDR3. This sequence joins TRBV7-9 and TRBJ2-1, with D unclear. V lost 5 bases and J 6 bases, leaving 8 bases between the germline ends. The CDR3 covers 12 residues. Germline CDR1 is SEHNR and CDR2 is FQNEAQ (reference sequence). The CDR3 is CASSPGPNEQFF. The CDR3 DNA is TGTGCCAGCAGCCCTGGGCCCAATGAGCAGTTCTTC.

CDR3 sequence reads: CASSTGTGQPKQFF. The CDR3 DNA follows: TGTGCCAGCAGCACTGGGACCGGACAGCCAAAGCAGTTCTTC. This chain connects TRBV7-3 to TRBJ2-1; possible D gene TRBD1, 6 bases. The CDR3 contains 14 residues. The V gene lost 5 bases and the J gene lost 11 bases, with 19 bases spanning the gap. The germline gives CDR1 SGHTA, CDR2 FQGTGA.

This clone was observed a few times. This chain links TRBV7-9 with TRBJ2-1, with 8 bases matching TRBD2. Germline V lookup: CDR1 SEHNR, CDR2 FQNEAQ (reference sequence). The CDR3 covers 15 residues. J gave up 4 bases and V 5 bases, and 7 bases lay outside the gene matches. The CDR3 sequence: CASSDAAGEYNEQFF. The CDR3 DNA reads as TGTGCCAGCAGCGATGCAGCGGGGGAGTACAATGAGCAGTTCTTC.

The J gene is TRBJ2-1, the V gene TRBV6-5; D possibly matches TRBD1 or TRBD2 (5 bases each). The CDR3 is 12 residues long. V dropped 4 bases and J dropped 13 bases, with 14 bases sitting between them. The germline V gene has CDR1 MNHEY and CDR2 SVGAGI. As DNA, the CDR3 is TGTGCCAGCAGTTGGGACCGGACGCAACAGTTCTTC. Translating it yields CASSWDRTQQFF.

The rearrangement joins TRBV10-3 to TRBJ2-3; 7 nucleotides align to TRBD1. The germline V gene encodes CDR1 ENHRY and CDR2 SYGVKD. This CDR3 spans 18 amino acids. J lost 0 bases, V lost 0 bases, and 9 bases had no gene match. The CDR3 region is CAISESTGQWTSTDTQYF. The CDR3 DNA reads as TGTGCCATCAGTGAGTCGACGGGACAGTGGACTAGCACAGATACGCAGTATTTT.

The chain has TRBV7-9 and TRBJ1-1; D may be TRBD1 (6 bases). Trimming removed 1 base at V and 4 bases at J, with 13 bases between. Germline-derived CDR1 and CDR2 are SEHNR and FQNEAQ (reference sequence). CDR3 size: 15 residues. CDR3 sequence: CASSLGAGAGTEAFF. The CDR3 nucleotides are TGTGCCAGCAGCTTAGGCGCGGGGGCAGGCACTGAAGCTTTCTTT.

The rearrangement uses TRBV29-1 and TRBJ1-2; D is ambiguous. The V end lost 7 bases, the J end lost 8 bases, and 14 bases lay between the germline ends. From germline, CDR1 is SQVTM and CDR2 ANQGSEA. The length of the CDR3 is 11 residues. CDR3 nucleotides: TGCAGCGCTTCGGACGGTTCGGGCTACACCTTC. As protein: CSASDGSGYTF.

The chain combines TRBV11-2 with TRBJ2-7; D is perhaps TRBD1 (5 bases). Trimming shortened V by 5 bases and J by 10 bases, and 12 bases separated the two germline ends. The germline CDR1 and CDR2 sequences are SGHAT and FQNNGV. The CDR3 is made up of 11 amino acids. CDR3 amino acids: CASSDQGNQYF. CDR3 bases: TGTGCCAGCAGCGACCAGGGAAACCAGTACTTC.

This clone was observed a few times. The J gene is TRBJ2-7, the V gene TRBV28; D not resolved. This CDR3 contains 12 residues. V gave up 6 bases and J gave up 3 bases, with 9 bases separating them. CDR1 and CDR2 (germline): MDHEN, SYDVKM. CDR3 in DNA: TGTGCCAGCAGCCGCGGACGCTACGAGCAGTACTTC. Translating it yields CASSRGRYEQYF.

This clone showed up just a few times. The chain couples TRBV12-2 to TRBJ2-5; TRBD2 is the table's D call and was not checked against the DNA. TRBV12-2 is reported as a pseudogene. CDR3 size: 18 residues. CDR3 nucleotides: TGTGCAAGTCGCTTTCCCGTCCCCAAAATTCGGGGGCAAGAGACCCAGTACTTC. Its protein product is CASRFPVPKIRGQETQYF.

This sequence joins TRBV19 and TRBJ1-2; D is unclear. The CDR3 has 13 amino acids. The germline CDR1 and CDR2 sequences are LNHDA and SQIVND (reference sequence). The V end was cut by 3 bases, the J end by 3 bases, with 8 bases between. Here the CDR3 reads CASSMYSDYGYTF. As DNA, the CDR3 is TGTGCCAGTAGTATGTATTCGGACTATGGCTACACCTTC.

This clone was seen a handful of times. The rearrangement links TRBV5-6 to TRBJ2-4; possibly TRBD1 for D (6 bases). Looked up from germline, CDR1 is SGHDT and CDR2 is YYEEEE. The CDR3 is made up of 15 amino acids. V was clipped by 4 bases and J by 8 bases, with 19 bases between them. The CDR3 protein is CASSQKRGAGDIQYF. DNA of the CDR3: TGTGCCAGCAGCCAGAAGAGGGGAGCAGGGGACATTCAGTACTTC.

This clone turned up a few times. The J gene is TRBJ2-7, the V gene TRBV18, with a possible D match to TRBD2 (5 bases). The CDR3 covers 15 residues. V lost 4 bases and J lost 1, with 14 bases in between. Per the germline V gene, CDR1 is KGHSH and CDR2 is LQKENI. Here the CDR3 reads CASSLLDFPSYEQYF. CDR3 nucleotide sequence: TGTGCCAGCTCACTCTTGGACTTTCCTTCCTACGAGCAGTACTTC.

The V gene is TRBV9, the J gene TRBJ2-1; 7 bases agree with TRBD2. This CDR3 is 15 amino acids long. V trimming: 0 bases; J trimming: 4 bases; junction bases outside the gene matches: 4. The germline CDR1 and CDR2 sequences are SGDLS and YYNGEE. The CDR3 here is CASSVGPAGYNEQFF. For the CDR3, the DNA is TGTGCCAGCAGCGTAGGCCCAGCGGGGTACAATGAGCAGTTCTTC. Combining the CDR3 with reference TRBV9 and TRBJ2-1 gives the whole variable domain DSGVTQTPKHLITATGQRVTLRCSPRSGDLSVYWYQQSLDQGLQFLIQYYNGEERAKGNILERFSAQQFPDLHSELNLSSLELGDSALYFCASSVGPAGYNEQFFGPGTRLTVL.

There are a few counts of this clone. The chain recombines TRBV11-2 with TRBJ1-1; the match to TRBD1 covers 10 bases. Germline lookup yields CDR1 SGHAT and CDR2 FQNNGV. This CDR3 comprises 19 residues. After removal of 6 bases from V and 4 bases from J, the junction contained 20 bases not matched to a gene. The CDR3 loop reads CASRRKPVPGQGQGTEAFF. The CDR3 nucleotides are TGTGCCAGCAGAAGGAAACCTGTCCCGGGACAGGGGCAGGGCACTGAAGCTTTCTTT.